A single sample is the source of the 27 T cell receptor beta chains below, sequenced in a study of CD8 T cells in Susac syndrome. Roughly 0.5 to 1 ug RNA was reverse transcribed with random hexamers. TCRdb used MiXCR to reprocess the immunoSEQ multiplex PCR reads, holding one entry per CDR3 protein. The table shows approximately 300,000 distinct CDR3 sequences, with approximately 90% occurring only once. Sequenced material: CD8+ T cells from PBMCs. Receptors were obtained from a human donor with multiple sclerosis.

The chain is built from TRBV28 and TRBJ2-3; D ambiguous. The CDR3 has 12 amino acids. V lost 2 bases and J lost 10, with 10 bases in between. Germline V lookup: CDR1 MDHEN, CDR2 SYDVKM. CDR3 sequence (DNA): TGTGCCAGCAGTTTAAGGCGGAGTGCGCAGTATTTT. Translated, it gives CASSLRRSAQYF.

The rearrangement links TRBV4-1 to TRBJ2-7; D call uncertain. Germline V gene lookup returns CDR1 MGHRA and CDR2 YSYEKL. The CDR3 has 15 residues. The ends were cut back, 0 bases at V and 0 bases at J, with 9 bases in the middle. The CDR3 nucleotides read TGCGCCAGCAGCCAAGATCTGTCGAGCTCCTACGAGCAGTACTTC. This sequence encodes CASSQDLSSSYEQYF.

DNA of the CDR3: TGCAGCGTTGAAATCGGGACAGGGGCCGGGGAGCTGTTTTTT. The encoded protein is CSVEIGTGAGELFF. V is TRBV29-1 and J is TRBJ2-2; the match to TRBD1 covers 10 bases. This CDR3 has 14 amino acids. J gave up 6 bases and V 2 bases, and 3 bases lay outside the gene matches. Germline V gene sequence: CDR1 SQVTM, CDR2 ANQGSEA.

V and J are TRBV27 and TRBJ2-3; 9 bases line up with TRBD2. The CDR3 has 17 residues. Germline loops: CDR1 MNHEY, CDR2 SMNVEV (reference sequence). V was pared by 0 bases and J by 0 bases, with 4 bases of the junction left unmatched. CDR3 sequence reads: CASSLSLAGTSTDTQYF. The CDR3 DNA is TGTGCCAGCAGTTTATCGCTAGCGGGGACTAGCACAGATACGCAGTATTTT.

This clonotype was seen only a few times. This rearrangement joins TRBV12-3 or TRBV12-4 to TRBJ2-1; a possible D gene is TRBD2 (5 bases). V was trimmed by 6 bases and J by 0 bases, leaving 9 bases between them. This CDR3 contains 14 residues. The CDR3 region has the DNA TGTGCCAGCAGGGACCGGGACTCCTACAATGAGCAGTTCTTC. It specifies CASRDRDSYNEQFF.

This chain joins TRBV27 and TRBJ2-3; D unresolved. The germline V gene encodes CDR1 MNHEY and CDR2 SMNVEV (reference sequence). The CDR3 is 13 amino acids. Trimming took 5 bases from V and 6 from J, leaving 12 bases between them. CDR3 coding DNA: TGTGCCAGCAGTCCCCTCTCCCGGGATACGCAGTATTTT. It is translated as CASSPLSRDTQYF.

The genes are TRBV20-1 and TRBJ2-5; 14 nucleotides line up with TRBD2. This CDR3 region has 15 residues. CDR1 and CDR2 (germline): DFQATT, SNEGSKA (reference sequence). V lost 1 base, J lost 5 bases, and 3 bases stayed unmatched. In DNA, the CDR3 is TGCAGTGCTAGAGGGACTAGCGGGAGGACGGAGACCCAGTACTTC. Its translation is CSARGTSGRTETQYF.

This sequence joins TRBV9 and TRBJ2-5, with a tentative D call TRBD1 (6 bases). Trimming took off 3 bases at V and 0 bases at J, with 12 bases between the two ends. Germline CDR1 reads SGDLS; CDR2 reads YYNGEE. The CDR3 is 15 residues long. CDR3 sequence: CASSATGPYQETQYF. CDR3 bases: TGTGCCAGCAGCGCCACAGGGCCGTACCAAGAGACCCAGTACTTC.

V usage is TRBV12-3 or TRBV12-4 and J usage is TRBJ1-2; 9 positions match TRBD1. With V trimmed by 4 bases and J by 5 bases, 11 bases remained unmatched. The CDR3 has 16 amino acids. The CDR3 DNA follows: TGTGCCAGCAGTTCTGGGGGGACAGGGAGAGAGTATGGCTACACCTTC. The encoded protein is CASSSGGTGREYGYTF.

The genes are TRBV6-1 and TRBJ2-4; D uncertain. Germline V gene lookup returns CDR1 MNHNS and CDR2 SASEGT. Trimming pared 3 bases from V and 0 bases from J, leaving 9 bases between. The CDR3 is made up of 15 amino acids. The CDR3 region has the DNA TGTGCCAGCAGTGAGAGGACGATAGCCAAAAACATTCAGTACTTC. Protein: CASSERTIAKNIQYF.

The rearrangement uses TRBV30 and TRBJ2-1, with D possibly matching TRBD2 (6 bases). CDR1 GTSNPN and CDR2 SVGIG come from the germline V gene (reference sequence). Trimming pared 3 bases from V and 7 bases from J, leaving 13 bases between. The CDR3 length is 13 residues. The CDR3 sequence: CAWRGGVENEQFF. Written as DNA, the CDR3 is TGTGCCTGGAGGGGAGGTGTAGAAAATGAGCAGTTCTTC.

The chain is built from TRBV6-1 and TRBJ1-2, with 7 bases fitting TRBD1. The CDR3 is 13 amino acids. CDR1 is MNHNS and CDR2 is SASEGT in the germline V gene. J lost 5 bases, V lost 7 bases, and 7 bases had no gene match. The DNA for the CDR3 is TGTGCCAGCACCACCGGGACAGCTTATGGCTACACCTTC. Translation: CASTTGTAYGYTF.

This chain uses TRBV30 with TRBJ1-1; weak D call: TRBD1 (5 bases). The CDR3 is made up of 10 amino acids. Germline CDR1 reads GTSNPN; CDR2 reads SVGIG (reference sequence). CDR3 coding DNA: TGTGCTTGGGGGGGGGCTGAAGCTTTCTTT. Its translation is CAWGGAEAFF.

The V gene is TRBV2, the J gene TRBJ2-3; tentatively, D is TRBD2 (5 bases). V was shortened by 8 bases and J by 6 bases, with 18 bases between the two germline ends. This CDR3 has 14 amino acids. Germline V gene lookup returns CDR1 SNHLY and CDR2 FYNNEI. The CDR3 loop is CASGMGSARDTQYF. DNA for the CDR3: TGTGCCAGCGGGATGGGGAGCGCGAGGGATACGCAGTATTTT. The whole variable domain, filled in from reference TRBV2 and TRBJ2-3, reads EPEVTQTPSHQVTQMGQEVILRCVPISNHLYFYWYRQILGQKVEFLVSFYNNEISEKSEIFDDQFSVERPDGSNFTLKIRSTKLEDSAMYFCASGMGSARDTQYFGPGTRLTVL.

The table lists this clonotype with a count of one. The rearrangement uses TRBV4-2 and TRBJ2-6; 8 nucleotides agree with TRBD2. The CDR3 sequence is 21 residues long. V was pared by 4 bases and J by 0 bases, with 17 bases of the junction left unmatched. Germline CDR1 is LGHNA and CDR2 is YNFKEQ. The CDR3 region is CASSLVDQREGESSGANVLTF. The CDR3 coding sequence is TGTGCCAGCAGCCTTGTGGACCAACGGGAGGGAGAATCCTCTGGGGCCAACGTCCTGACTTTC.

This chain joins TRBV30 and TRBJ2-3, with TRBD2 identical over 8 bases. CDR1 GTSNPN and CDR2 SVGIG come from the germline V gene (reference sequence). The V segment lost 4 bases and the J segment 4 bases; nucleotides outside the gene matches: 7. This CDR3 contains 14 residues. CDR3: CAWTSGGESDTQYF. The CDR3 coding sequence is TGTGCCTGGACCTCGGGGGGGGAGTCAGATACGCAGTATTTT. The variable domain in full, with the rest retrieved from reference TRBV30 and TRBJ2-3, is SQTIHQWPATLVQPVGSPLSLECTVEGTSNPNLYWYRQAAGRGLQLLFYSVGIGQISSEVPQNLSASRPQDRQFILSSKKLLLSDSGFYLCAWTSGGESDTQYFGPGTRLTVL.

This chain connects TRBV28 to TRBJ1-2; tentatively, D is TRBD1 (6 bases). The V gene's germline CDR1 is MDHEN and CDR2 SYDVKM. This CDR3 region has 12 residues. The germline V and J ends were trimmed by 5 bases and 14 bases, with 18 bases remaining between them. The CDR3 DNA follows: TGTGCCAGCAGTGACGGGACGGACAGTTATACCTTC. Its translation: CASSDGTDSYTF.

The rearrangement joins TRBV29-1 to TRBJ2-4; TRBD1 is a possible D gene (6 bases). There are 17 residues in the CDR3. V lost 8 bases and J 0 bases, leaving 23 bases between the germline ends. CDR1 SQVTM and CDR2 ANQGSEA come from the germline V gene. The CDR3 is CSPCCKRTELAKNIQYF. CDR3 nucleotides: TGCAGCCCTTGTTGTAAAAGGACAGAGTTAGCCAAAAACATTCAGTACTTC.

This rearrangement joins TRBV7-9 to TRBJ2-1; D uncertain. The CDR3 has 13 amino acids. Germline V CDR1 and CDR2: SEHNR, FQNEAQ (reference sequence). V shed 3 bases and J shed 6 bases, with 9 bases lying between them. The CDR3 is CASSLGFANEQFF. Written as DNA, the CDR3 is TGTGCCAGCAGCTTGGGTTTCGCCAATGAGCAGTTCTTC.

The gene calls are TRBV19 and TRBJ2-7; D might be TRBD2 (5 bases). Germline V gene data show CDR1 as LNHDA and CDR2 as SQIVND (reference sequence). The CDR3 length is 11 residues. V shed 7 bases and J shed 4 bases, with 8 bases lying between them. The CDR3 sequence is CASTDFYEQYF. For the CDR3, the DNA is TGTGCCAGTACGGACTTTTACGAGCAGTACTTC.

The chain carries TRBV15 and TRBJ2-1; 7 nucleotides agree with TRBD1. Unmatched junction bases numbered 7, after V lost 0 bases and J lost 2 bases. Germline assignment: CDR1 LNHNV and CDR2 YYDKDF (reference sequence). The CDR3 loop spans 17 amino acids. The CDR3 loop reads CATSRDGGTGAYNEQFF. The CDR3 coding sequence is TGTGCCACCAGCAGAGATGGAGGCACAGGGGCCTACAATGAGCAGTTCTTC.

The J gene is TRBJ2-2, the V gene TRBV28; D gene ambiguous. The V gene's germline CDR1 is MDHEN and CDR2 SYDVKM. CDR3 length equals 13 residues. Trimming cost V 5 bases and J 6 bases, with 10 bases left between them. The CDR3 here is CASSPHPSGELFF. CDR3 DNA: TGTGCCAGCAGTCCCCACCCTTCCGGGGAGCTGTTTTTT.

This sequence joins TRBV27 and TRBJ2-1, with 7 bases lining up with TRBD2. The CDR3 sequence is 16 residues long. CDR1 and CDR2 from the germline V gene are MNHEY and SMNVEV (reference sequence). V was clipped by 0 bases and J by 3 bases; unmatched bases: 5. The DNA for the CDR3 is TGTGCCAGCAGTTTATCGGGGGGGATCTACTACAATGAGCAGTTCTTC. This gives the protein CASSLSGGIYYNEQFF.

J is TRBJ1-3 and V is TRBV19, with a possible D match to TRBD1 (5 bases). Per the germline V gene, CDR1 is LNHDA and CDR2 is SQIVND (reference sequence). V lost 1 base to trimming and J lost 0 bases, with 7 bases between them. The CDR3 loop spans 15 amino acids. The CDR3 DNA reads as TGTGCCAGTAGTATAGGGGGGAGCTCTGGAAACACCATATATTTT. Translation gives CASSIGGSSGNTIYF.

This clonotype has a single count. The chain recombines TRBV7-9 with TRBJ1-1; D gene uncertain. This CDR3 is 13 amino acids long. Germline CDR1 reads SEHNR; CDR2 reads FQNEAQ (reference sequence). V lost 4 bases and J lost 7, with 13 bases in between. As DNA, the CDR3 is TGTGCCAGCAGCTCGACTCGCGAGATTGAAGCTTTCTTT. Its protein is CASSSTREIEAFF.

This sequence joins TRBV28 and TRBJ2-5, with TRBD1 as a possible D gene (6 bases). Germline CDR1 and CDR2: MDHEN and SYDVKM. The V and J ends lost 3 bases and 1 base respectively, with 15 bases between them. The CDR3 runs to 16 residues. CDR3 DNA sequence: TGTGCCAGCAGTTTGAACCGGGCAGGGGCCCAAGAGACCCAGTACTTC. It is translated as CASSLNRAGAQETQYF.

The V gene is TRBV7-9, the J gene TRBJ2-1; 9 positions agree with TRBD2. Germline-derived CDR1 and CDR2 are SEHNR and FQNEAQ (reference sequence). V dropped 3 bases and J dropped 5; count of bases not matched to a gene: 11. The CDR3 is made up of 17 amino acids. CDR3 protein: CASSLPRGTSYNNEQFF. Written as DNA, the CDR3 is TGTGCCAGCAGCTTGCCCCGCGGGACTAGCTATAACAATGAGCAGTTCTTC.